Each of the 28 T cell receptor beta chains below was sequenced from the same sample in a study of T cell responses to AZD1222 COVID-19 vaccine. Method: immunoSEQ multiplex PCR; TCRdb's copy keeps in-frame clones and lacks some. The repertoire holds 100,000 to 150,000 clones, with roughly 91% as singletons. The sequencing here drew on peripheral blood, taken on day 0 of MenACWY control vaccination. Every receptor here comes from an adult in good health.

V is TRBV19 and J is TRBJ2-1, with TRBD2 as a possible D gene (7 bases). Trimming removed 6 bases from V and 0 bases from J, with 15 bases in between. The germline V gene encodes CDR1 LNHDA and CDR2 SQIVND (reference sequence). This CDR3 is built from 16 residues. As DNA, the CDR3 is TGTGCCAGTAGGGGGGCGACTAGCAGCTCCTACAATGAGCAGTTCTTC. It encodes CASRGATSSSYNEQFF.

The V gene is TRBV7-3, the J gene TRBJ2-1, with 7 bases matching TRBD2. The germline V gene has CDR1 SGHTA and CDR2 FQGTGA. V lost 5 bases, J lost 9 bases, and 16 bases stayed unmatched. CDR3 length equals 16 residues. DNA of the CDR3: TGTGCCAGCAGCCCGGAGGGAGCGGGACTCTTAGGTGAGCAGTTCTTC. This gives the protein CASSPEGAGLLGEQFF.

This rearrangement joins TRBV7-2 to TRBJ2-6, with D tentatively TRBD2 (5 bases). The CDR3 runs to 15 residues. Trimming cost V 1 base and J 3 bases, with 7 bases left between them. Germline-derived CDR1 and CDR2 are SGHTA and FQGNSA. The CDR3 nucleotides read TGTGCCAGCAGCTTAGTCAGCGGTGGGGCCAACGTCCTGACTTTC. It is translated as CASSLVSGGANVLTF.

V usage is TRBV29-1 and J usage is TRBJ1-5; D uncertain. The CDR3 contains 15 residues. V was cut by 7 bases and J by 0 bases, with 16 bases left in between. Looked up from germline, CDR1 is SQVTM and CDR2 is ANQGSEA. This chain's CDR3 is CSAGRETYSNQPQHF. In DNA, the CDR3 is TGCAGCGCGGGGAGGGAGACCTATAGCAATCAGCCCCAGCATTTT.

The chain has TRBV24-1 and TRBJ2-7; 7 nucleotides line up with TRBD2. V was clipped by 5 bases and J by 6 bases; unmatched bases: 6. CDR1 KGHDR and CDR2 SFDVKD come from the germline V gene. This CDR3 contains 13 residues. The CDR3 DNA reads as TGTGCCACCAGTGTGCGGGAGTGGGGCGAGCAGTACTTC. Translating it yields CATSVREWGEQYF.

The chain's CDR3 is CSASPGLAEETQYF. CDR3 coding DNA: TGCAGTGCTAGTCCGGGACTAGCGGAAGAGACCCAGTACTTC. The rearrangement uses TRBV20-1 and TRBJ2-5; 11 bases line up with TRBD2. CDR3 size: 14 residues. In germline, CDR1 is DFQATT, CDR2 SNEGSKA (reference sequence). Losses at the gene ends were 3 bases for V and 3 bases for J; bases not matched to a gene: 3.

The chain joins TRBV11-2 to TRBJ2-3, with D possibly being TRBD1 or TRBD2 (5 bases each). Per germline, CDR1 SGHAT and CDR2 FQNNGV. Between the trimmed V and J ends, which lost 5 bases and 3 bases, there was a span of 15 bases. The CDR3 totals 15 residues. CDR3 protein: CASSPGTPRTDTQYF. CDR3 nucleotides: TGTGCCAGCAGCCCCGGGACCCCTCGGACAGATACGCAGTATTTT. Complete variable domain (other parts from reference TRBV11-2 and TRBJ2-3): EAGVAQSPRYKIIEKRQSVAFWCNPISGHATLYWYQQILGQGPKLLIQFQNNGVVDDSQLPKDRFSAERLKGVDSTLKIQPAKLEDSAVYLCASSPGTPRTDTQYFGPGTRLTVL.

This chain uses TRBV20-1 with TRBJ2-1, with D uncertain. The CDR3 loop spans 10 amino acids. Germline V gene lookup returns CDR1 DFQATT and CDR2 SNEGSKA (reference sequence). Trimming shortened V by 4 bases and J by 6 bases, and 4 bases separated the two germline ends. The CDR3 is CSAKGNEQFF. The CDR3 DNA sequence: TGCAGTGCTAAGGGCAATGAGCAGTTCTTC.

The chain combines TRBV2 with TRBJ2-7; a weak D match, TRBD1 (8 bases). This CDR3 is 13 amino acids long. Trimming stripped 8 bases from V and 3 bases from J, with 14 bases between. The germline gives CDR1 SNHLY, CDR2 FYNNEI. The chain's CDR3 is CASAGDRFYEQYF. The CDR3 DNA sequence: TGTGCCAGCGCGGGGGACAGGTTCTACGAGCAGTACTTC.

The chain joins TRBV28 to TRBJ2-3, with 9 bases aligning to TRBD1. With V trimmed by 5 bases and J by 2 bases, 5 bases remained unmatched. The CDR3 has 15 residues. Germline lookup yields CDR1 MDHEN and CDR2 SYDVKM. This CDR3 is CASSPWTGDTDTQYF. In DNA, the CDR3 is TGTGCCAGCAGTCCATGGACAGGGGACACAGATACGCAGTATTTT.

This sequence joins TRBV6-1 and TRBJ1-5, with D unclear. The V end was cut by 3 bases, the J end by 3 bases, with 6 bases between. Germline-derived CDR1 and CDR2 are MNHNS and SASEGT. The CDR3 sequence is 13 residues long. The CDR3: CASSDSFNQPQHF. Here the CDR3 DNA reads TGTGCCAGCAGTGACAGTTTCAATCAGCCCCAGCATTTT.

The J gene is TRBJ1-5, the V gene TRBV24-1; D is perhaps TRBD1 (5 bases). This CDR3 contains 17 residues. V was trimmed by 7 bases and J by 6 bases, leaving 24 bases between them. Germline CDR1 reads KGHDR; CDR2 reads SFDVKD. The CDR3 loop is CATRRRVGVPAIQPQHF. The CDR3 region has the DNA TGTGCCACCAGACGTCGGGTAGGGGTCCCTGCAATTCAGCCCCAGCATTTT.

The chain employs TRBV27 and TRBJ1-2; no clear D. Trimming left V 0 bases short and J 5 bases short, with 10 bases between. CDR1 and CDR2 (germline): MNHEY, SMNVEV (reference sequence). CDR3 length equals 14 residues. CDR3 bases: TGTGCCAGCAGTTTATCGCGAGGCCCTTATGGCTACACCTTC. Its protein product is CASSLSRGPYGYTF.

J is TRBJ2-3 and V is TRBV2; possible D gene TRBD1, 8 bases. The CDR3 is made up of 15 amino acids. Trimming took off 5 bases at V and 4 bases at J, with 16 bases between the two ends. The germline V gene has CDR1 SNHLY and CDR2 FYNNEI. The CDR3 spells CASSQQGGTADTQYF. For the CDR3, the DNA is TGTGCCAGCAGTCAACAGGGGGGGACGGCAGATACGCAGTATTTT.

The chain couples TRBV4-3 to TRBJ1-4; D is unclear. The V and J ends lost 0 bases and 8 bases respectively, with 19 bases between them. The germline V gene has CDR1 LGHNA and CDR2 YSLEER. CDR3 length: 17 amino acids. The CDR3 sequence is CASSQDISGALREKLFF. CDR3 DNA sequence: TGCGCCAGCAGCCAAGATATTAGTGGAGCACTTAGAGAAAAACTGTTTTTT.

The rearrangement joins TRBV2 to TRBJ2-2, with D hard to call. Per germline, CDR1 SNHLY and CDR2 FYNNEI. The CDR3 extends over 12 amino acids. V was cut by 2 bases and J by 6 bases, with 4 bases left in between. CDR3 in DNA: TGTGCCAGCAGTGAAAATGCCGGGGAGCTGTTTTTT. This gives the protein CASSENAGELFF.

The chain couples TRBV7-6 to TRBJ1-3; no definite D call. V was pared by 1 base and J by 4 bases, with 11 bases between. The CDR3 is 15 amino acids. Per the germline V gene, CDR1 is SGHVS and CDR2 is FNYEAQ. Here the CDR3 reads CASSLVSGGGNTIYF. In DNA, the CDR3 is TGTGCCAGCAGCTTAGTTTCAGGCGGGGGAAACACCATATATTTT.

The chain couples TRBV5-1 to TRBJ2-1; TRBD2 agrees at 8 bases. This CDR3 contains 14 residues. CDR1 and CDR2 (germline): SGHRS, YFSETQ. The trim removed 4 bases at V and 9 bases at J, leaving 9 bases unmatched. The CDR3 region has the DNA TGCGCCAGCAGCAATCAGGGACTAGTGAGTGAGCAGTTCTTC. Its translation is CASSNQGLVSEQFF. Full variable domain (missing parts from reference TRBV5-1 and TRBJ2-1): KAGVTQTPRYLIKTRGQQVTLSCSPISGHRSVSWYQQTPGQGLQFLFEYFSETQRNKGNFPGRFSGRQFSNSRSEMNVSTLELGDSALYLCASSNQGLVSEQFFGPGTRLTVL.

The chain employs TRBV4-3 and TRBJ1-2; no reliable D call. The CDR3 length is 14 residues. CDR1 and CDR2 (germline): LGHNA, YSLEER. Trimming cost V 0 bases and J 5 bases, with 10 bases left between them. The CDR3 DNA sequence: TGCGCCAGCAGCCAAGATAGAGCCAATTATGGCTACACCTTC. This sequence encodes CASSQDRANYGYTF.

The CDR3 DNA reads as TGTGCCAGCAGCCCAGGAATAGCCACCCTCCACTTT. Its protein is CASSPGIATLHF. V gene TRBV12-3 or TRBV12-4 combines with J gene TRBJ1-6; no definite D call. The CDR3 spans 12 residues. The ends were cut back, 6 bases at V and 14 bases at J, with 14 bases in the middle.

The CDR3 bases are TGTGCCAGCAGCGTAGGGACAGCCCCCTACGAGCAGTACTTC. This sequence encodes CASSVGTAPYEQYF. This chain uses TRBV9 with TRBJ2-7; TRBD1 is a possible D gene (6 bases). The V gene lost 0 bases and the J gene lost 2 bases, with 9 bases spanning the gap. The CDR3 has 14 amino acids. CDR1 and CDR2 (germline): SGDLS, YYNGEE.

The gene calls are TRBV5-6 and TRBJ2-1; TRBD2 matches 8 bases. The V segment lost 2 bases and the J segment 2 bases; nucleotides outside the gene matches: 9. Per the germline V gene, CDR1 is SGHDT and CDR2 is YYEEEE. There are 17 residues in the CDR3. The CDR3 DNA is TGTGCCAGCAGCTTCGAGACTAGCGCTATTACCTACAATGAGCAGTTCTTC. Amino acids: CASSFETSAITYNEQFF.

The chain couples TRBV6-5 to TRBJ1-2; D is unclear. Between the trimmed V and J ends, which lost 8 bases and 3 bases, there was a span of 13 bases. The CDR3 covers 13 residues. Germline CDR1 and CDR2: MNHEY and SVGAGI. CDR3 loop: CASAREVHYGYTF. The CDR3 coding sequence is TGTGCCAGCGCTCGGGAGGTTCACTATGGCTACACCTTC.

The chain uses TRBV6-5 and TRBJ1-1; the D gene is possibly TRBD1 (6 bases). This CDR3 has 13 residues. Trimming took off 3 bases at V and 7 bases at J, with 12 bases between the two ends. Germline CDR1 and CDR2: MNHEY and SVGAGI. CDR3 region: CASSYKGGFEAFF. CDR3 bases: TGTGCCAGCAGTTATAAGGGGGGGTTTGAAGCTTTCTTT.

V gene TRBV11-3 combines with J gene TRBJ2-3; D not resolved. Germline V CDR1 and CDR2: SGHNT, YENEEA. This CDR3 has 14 amino acids. Deletions cut 0 bases from V and 2 bases from J, with 6 bases between. CDR3 region: CASSLEQSTDTQYF. The CDR3 DNA reads as TGTGCCAGCAGCTTAGAGCAGTCCACAGATACGCAGTATTTT.

This chain connects TRBV7-8 to TRBJ1-1, with unresolved D. There are 13 residues in the CDR3. CDR1 SGHVS and CDR2 FQNEAQ come from the germline V gene. Trimming took off 0 bases at V and 3 bases at J, with 5 bases between the two ends. This chain's CDR3 is CASSLAGYTEAFF. CDR3 DNA sequence: TGTGCCAGCAGCTTAGCGGGTTACACTGAAGCTTTCTTT.

This chain uses TRBV29-1 with TRBJ1-1; D remains ambiguous. The CDR3 is 13 residues long. Per germline, CDR1 SQVTM and CDR2 ANQGSEA. Trimming removed 3 bases at V and 2 bases at J, with 10 bases between. The CDR3 sequence: CSVDSQFNTEAFF. The CDR3 region has the DNA TGCAGCGTTGATAGCCAGTTTAACACTGAAGCTTTCTTT.

This rearrangement joins TRBV7-2 to TRBJ2-2; a weak D match, TRBD2 (5 bases). CDR1 and CDR2 from the germline V gene are SGHTA and FQGNSA. The germline V and J ends were trimmed by 5 bases and 2 bases, with 15 bases remaining between them. The CDR3 is made up of 16 amino acids. In nucleotides, the CDR3 is TGTGCCAGCAGCCGTCTAGTCCTAGCAAACACCGGGGAGCTGTTTTTT. This translates into CASSRLVLANTGELFF.